Below, one T cell receptor (beta chain) is given with its context. Its antigen has not been determined. Base quality data are lacking; no much larger clone is found one base away. TCRbeta CDR3 regions were amplified from genomic DNA using the immunoSEQ Assay, a bias-controlled multiplex PCR. The authors' analysis ran thus. Nucleated cell counts per sample were estimated from amplification of reference gene primers within the assay. To quantify the absolute abundance of each unique TCRbeta CDR3 rearrangement, sequence reads were collapsed and filtered. For each sample, productive Simpson clonality was calculated as the square root of Simpson's diversity index over productive rearrangements. TCRdb took over this immuneACCESS table, retaining in-frame rearrangements with V and J assigned. Such tables are incomplete; in checked studies, under half of the missing clones stem from an unresolved V gene, and the remainder is unexplained. Clonal size and the V and J genes are those of that table, whereas D and trimming came from the DNA. Present in this sample are about 82,000 clones, approximately 82% of which were seen just once. The biggest ten clones account for 15% to 20% of the sample.

The collaborating institutions used their own protocols to collect whole blood in K2EDTA tubes. Collaborator samples were shipped for TCRbeta analysis as frozen whole blood, isolated PBMCs, or DNA extracted from either sample type. These data come from a study of blood T cell repertoires in COVID-19 (dated by TCRdb to 2020 to 2021). Context from the whole study: Collaborator samples came from the United States, Italy and Spain and covered acute and convalescent phases of COVID-19. The material from the prospective study consisted of cDNA or gDNA derived from T cells, B-cell-depleted T cells, or PBMCs. The dataset comprised deeply sampled blood TCRbeta repertoires from subjects exposed to, actively infected with, or recovered from COVID-19. The repertoires were made available in a free public database intended to serve as a resource for research on the immune response to SARS-CoV-2. Samples were obtained from the ongoing ImmuneRACE study (first 160 participants) and from 1,254 subjects provided by 6 global collaborators. Nearly every sample came with metadata listing a de-identified subject ID, COVID-19 status, age in years and sex. HLA class I and class II types, where available, came from metadata supplied by the sample provider rather than from assay-based typing.

Study-level results and caveats: Clinical and demographic metadata were provided uncurated, with the amount varying by source and participant.

This sequence originates from a woman aged 55-75 years with acute or convalescent COVID-19. The specimen sequenced was peripheral blood.

This receptor has the CDR3 CASSTGLAGTGELFF. The sequenced DNA: TGCGCCAGCAGCACGGGACTAGCGGGAACCGGGGAGCTGTTTTTT. The rearrangement joined TRBV5-1 to TRBJ2-2; 13 nucleotides in the junction match TRBD2. CDR1 and CDR2 were assigned from the germline V gene as SGHRS and YFSETQ. The germline V and J ends show losses of 4 bases and 5 bases respectively, and no gene match explains 2 bases of the junction. The cysteine opens and the phenylalanine closes a CDR3 of 15 amino acids. Only the CDR3 part of the read is kept: 45 bases, read in frame from the first base. Reference TRBV5-1 and TRBJ2-2 proteins supply the regions before and after the CDR3; the full variable domain is: KAGVTQTPRYLIKTRGQQVTLSCSPISGHRSVSWYQQTPGQGLQFLFEYFSETQRNKGNFPGRFSGRQFSNSRSEMNVSTLELGDSALYLCASSTGLAGTGELFFGEGSRLTVL.